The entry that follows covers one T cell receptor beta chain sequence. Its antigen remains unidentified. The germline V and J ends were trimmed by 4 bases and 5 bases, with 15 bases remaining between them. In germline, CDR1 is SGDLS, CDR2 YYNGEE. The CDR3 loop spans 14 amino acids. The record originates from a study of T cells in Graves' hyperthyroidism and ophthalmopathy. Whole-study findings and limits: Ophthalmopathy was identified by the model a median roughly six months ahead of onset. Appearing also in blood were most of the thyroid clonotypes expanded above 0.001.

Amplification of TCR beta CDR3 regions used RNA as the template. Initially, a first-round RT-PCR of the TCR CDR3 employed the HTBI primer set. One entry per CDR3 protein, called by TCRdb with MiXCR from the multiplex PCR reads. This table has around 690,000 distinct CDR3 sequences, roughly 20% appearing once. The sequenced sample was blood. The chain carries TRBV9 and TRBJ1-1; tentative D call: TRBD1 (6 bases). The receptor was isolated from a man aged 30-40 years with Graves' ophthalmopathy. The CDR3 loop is CASSPSTGETEAFF. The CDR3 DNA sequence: TGTGCCAGCAGCCCGTCGACAGGTGAGACTGAAGCTTTCTTT.